The entry below describes one T cell receptor (beta chain). The V gene's germline CDR1 is LNHNV and CDR2 YYDKDF (reference sequence). CDR3 size: 14 residues. Deletions cut 0 bases from V and 2 bases from J, with 8 bases between. This entry belongs to a study of molecular identifiers for immune sequencing clone quantification. TCRdb ran MiXCR on the PCR reads and lists one entry per CDR3 protein. The table lists some 66,000 distinct CDR3 sequences, around 19% of them singletons, with 1.1% to 1.5% in the top ten. The sample comprised naive CD8+ T cells from blood, with Jurkat cell RNA spiked in. Subset reported: FACS-sorted CD8+CD4-CCR7+CD45RA+ naive T cells. The receptor comes from a human donor in good health. Some libraries in this study had Jurkat cell RNA spiked in. The chain links TRBV15 to TRBJ2-7; no reliable D call. Here the CDR3 reads CATSREVGPYEQYF. Written as DNA, the CDR3 is TGTGCCACCAGCAGAGAAGTGGGCCCCTACGAGCAGTACTTC.